The present TCR beta chain was sequenced within a study of immune heterogeneity within non-small cell lung tumors. Study findings and constraints: Comparison across individual patients showed largely distinct high-frequency T-cell receptor beta clonotypes. Significant yet moderate, the positive correlation between local T-cell clonality and local tumor mutational burden reached an R of about 0.33.

This clonotype occurred many times. The target antigen is unknown. Using 32 V and 13 J primers, multiplex PCR amplified TCR beta CDR3. MiXCR, applied by TCRdb to the multiplex PCR reads, yields one record per CDR3 protein. The sample lists some 9,800 distinct CDR3 sequences, less than 20% seen once, with about 3.5% in the top ten. Template material comprised bulk tumor genomic DNA at around 600 ng per sample. Several biopsies per primary tumor, spaced far apart, were taken during surgery. The cohort was untreated, with newly diagnosed non-small cell lung cancer undergoing curative surgery. Newly diagnosed patients with non-small cell lung cancer who were having surgery with curative intent served as donors. CDR3 length: 13 residues. Trimming took off 3 bases at V and 7 bases at J, with 10 bases between the two ends. Germline-derived CDR1 and CDR2 are MNHEY and SMNVEV (reference sequence).

Sequenced material: lung tumor tissue. The source is a man between 40 and 49 years old with non-small cell lung cancer. The chain recombines TRBV27 with TRBJ2-4, with D unclear. The CDR3 nucleotides are TGTGCCAGCAGTTTTTCCCTGGAGAACATTCAGTACTTC. Its translation: CASSFSLENIQYF.